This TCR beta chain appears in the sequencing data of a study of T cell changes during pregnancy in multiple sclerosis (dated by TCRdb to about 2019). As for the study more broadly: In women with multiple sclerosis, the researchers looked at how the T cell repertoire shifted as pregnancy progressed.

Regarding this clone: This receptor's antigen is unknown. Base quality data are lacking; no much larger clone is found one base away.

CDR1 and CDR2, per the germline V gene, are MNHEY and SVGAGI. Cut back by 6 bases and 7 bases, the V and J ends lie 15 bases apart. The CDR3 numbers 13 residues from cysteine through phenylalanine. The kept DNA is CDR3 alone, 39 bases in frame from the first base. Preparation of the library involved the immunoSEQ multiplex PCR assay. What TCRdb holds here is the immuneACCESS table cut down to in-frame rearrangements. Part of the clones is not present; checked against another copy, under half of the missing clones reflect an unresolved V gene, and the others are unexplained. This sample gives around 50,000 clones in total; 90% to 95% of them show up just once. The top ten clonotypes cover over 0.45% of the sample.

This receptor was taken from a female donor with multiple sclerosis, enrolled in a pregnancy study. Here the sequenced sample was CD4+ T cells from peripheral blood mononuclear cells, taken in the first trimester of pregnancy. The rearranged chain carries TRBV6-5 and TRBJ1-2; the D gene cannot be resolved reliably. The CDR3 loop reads CASSGYGPGGYTF. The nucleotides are TGTGCCAGCAGCGGTTATGGGCCTGGTGGCTACACCTTC.